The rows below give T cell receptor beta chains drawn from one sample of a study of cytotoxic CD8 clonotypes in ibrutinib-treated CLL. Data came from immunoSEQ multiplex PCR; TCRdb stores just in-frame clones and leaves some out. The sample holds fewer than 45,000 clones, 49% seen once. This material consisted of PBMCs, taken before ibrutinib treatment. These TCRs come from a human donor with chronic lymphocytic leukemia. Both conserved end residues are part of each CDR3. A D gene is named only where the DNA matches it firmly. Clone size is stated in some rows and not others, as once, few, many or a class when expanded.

CASSLGWDTSYGYTF | TGTGCCAGCAGCTTAGGATGGGACACTTCCTATGGCTACACCTTC | NA | TRBV7-2 | NA | TRBJ1-2
CASSPEEGQGYRNTEAFF | TGCGCCAGCAGCCCAGAGGAGGGACAGGGATACAGGAACACTGAAGCTTTCTTT | few | TRBV4-1 | TRBD1 | TRBJ1-1
CASSVAGGGMQYF | TGTGCCAGCAGCGTAGCTGGCGGGGGGATGCAGTATTTT | few | TRBV9 | TRBD2 | TRBJ2-3
CASSALGGFEQFF | TGTGCCAGCAGCGCTTTAGGGGGGTTTGAGCAGTTCTTC | NA | TRBV11-1 | NA | TRBJ2-1
CSVPLAGRVGYTF | TGCAGCGTACCCCTCGCAGGGAGGGTTGGCTACACCTTC | NA | TRBV29-1 | NA | TRBJ1-2
CASSTAGELFF | TGTGCCAGCAGTACAGCCGGGGAGCTGTTTTTT | NA | TRBV6-5 | NA | TRBJ2-2
CASSVDWGDYGYTF | TGTGCCAGCAGCGTAGATTGGGGGGACTATGGCTACACCTTC | NA | TRBV9 | NA | TRBJ1-2
CASRSLDRVGNTIYF | TGTGCCAGCAGATCCTTGGACAGGGTCGGAAACACCATATATTTT | NA | TRBV6-5 | TRBD1 | TRBJ1-3
CASSWVDEQFF | TGTGCCAGCAGCTGGGTTGATGAGCAGTTCTTC | NA | TRBV11-2 | NA | TRBJ2-1
CASSHTTRDPGGKLFF | TGTGCCAGCAGCCATACAACCCGGGACCCAGGGGGAAAACTGTTTTTT | few | TRBV4-2 | TRBD1 | TRBJ1-4
CASSTQENTEAFF | TGTGCCAGCAGCACACAAGAGAACACTGAAGCTTTCTTT | few | TRBV7-6 | NA | TRBJ1-1
CASSELTVQETQYF | TGTGCCAGCAGTGAATTGACAGTACAAGAGACCCAGTACTTC | NA | TRBV2 | NA | TRBJ2-5
CASSLDRGPETQYF | TGTGCCAGCAGCTTAGATCGGGGACCAGAGACCCAGTACTTC | NA | TRBV7-2 | NA | TRBJ2-5
CASSYRPEGGLETQYF | TGTGCCAGCAGTTACCGCCCAGAGGGGGGTCTCGAGACCCAGTACTTC | NA | TRBV6-6 | NA | TRBJ2-5
CASSEKGQASEPQHF | TGTGCCAGCAGCGAAAAGGGACAGGCGAGCGAACCCCAGCATTTT | few | TRBV6-5 | TRBD1 | TRBJ1-5
CSVGRWGQRDTEAFF | TGCAGCGTTGGGCGTTGGGGGCAACGGGACACTGAAGCTTTCTTT | NA | TRBV29-1 | NA | TRBJ1-1
CASSQDATGYTF | TGCGCCAGCAGCCAAGACGCAACAGGTTACACCTTC | NA | TRBV4-1 | NA | TRBJ1-2
CASSRPDPHATNEKLFF | TGTGCCAGCAGTCGCCCTGACCCCCACGCAACTAATGAAAAACTGTTTTTT | NA | TRBV5-6 | NA | TRBJ1-4
CASRDILGQPQHF | TGTGCCAGCAGAGACATCCTAGGGCAGCCCCAGCATTTT | NA | TRBV27 | NA | TRBJ1-5
CASSLGQGSLNVGEQFF | TGCGCCAGCAGCTTAGGGCAGGGAAGTCTTAATGTGGGTGAGCAGTTCTTC | NA | TRBV5-1 | NA | TRBJ2-1
CASSYLSLIHGYTF | TGTGCCAGCAGTTACTTGAGCCTCATCCATGGCTACACCTTC | NA | TRBV6-5 | NA | TRBJ1-2
CASSPLGLSDEAFF | TGTGCCAGCTCACCACTGGGACTGTCAGATGAAGCTTTCTTT | NA | TRBV18 | NA | TRBJ1-1
CASSLLAQNQPQHF | TGTGCCAGCAGCTTATTGGCCCAGAATCAGCCCCAGCATTTT | NA | TRBV7-8 | NA | TRBJ1-5
CASSRTGADAEAFF | TGTGCCAGCTCACGGACAGGGGCCGACGCTGAAGCTTTCTTT | NA | TRBV18 | TRBD1 | TRBJ1-1
CSVERDENTEAFF | TGCAGCGTTGAAAGGGACGAAAACACTGAAGCTTTCTTT | NA | TRBV29-1 | NA | TRBJ1-1
CASSLGWSLNEKLFF | TGTGCCAGCAGCTTAGGATGGAGTCTAAATGAAAAACTGTTTTTT | NA | TRBV7-3 | NA | TRBJ1-4
CAISDRSSTNEKLFF | TGTGCCATCAGTGATCGGAGTTCAACTAATGAAAAACTGTTTTTT | NA | TRBV10-3 | NA | TRBJ1-4
CASSLSGGVGYEQYF | TGTGCCAGCAGCTTAAGCGGGGGCGTTGGGTACGAGCAGTACTTC | NA | TRBV7-2 | TRBD2 | TRBJ2-7
CASGLPTTPNEKLFF | TGTGCTAGTGGTTTGCCCACAACTCCTAATGAAAAACTGTTTTTT | NA | TRBV12-5 | NA | TRBJ1-4
CSVVVAGGAETQYF | TGCAGCGTTGTTGTAGCGGGGGGGGCAGAGACCCAGTACTTC | NA | TRBV29-1 | TRBD2 | TRBJ2-5
CASSQDGEYGYNSPLHF | TGTGCCAGCAGCCAAGATGGGGAGTACGGTTATAATTCACCCCTCCACTTT | NA | TRBV14 | NA | TRBJ1-6
CASSAPWASGTGELFF | TGTGCCAGCAGTGCCCCATGGGCGAGTGGCACCGGGGAGCTGTTTTTT | NA | TRBV6-1 | NA | TRBJ2-2
CASSPTGTRAYEQYF | TGTGCCAGCAGCCCTACCGGGACTAGAGCCTACGAGCAGTACTTC | NA | TRBV7-2 | TRBD2 | TRBJ2-7
CASSLTPAGTDTQYF | TGTGCCAGCAGCTTAACTCCAGCCGGGACAGATACGCAGTATTTT | NA | TRBV7-3 | NA | TRBJ2-3
CASSPGGGPEQYF | TGTGCCAGCTCACCAGGGGGGGGGCCCGAGCAGTACTTC | NA | TRBV18 | NA | TRBJ2-7
CASCRDRGNEQYF | TGTGCCAGCTGTCGGGACAGGGGAAACGAGCAGTACTTC | NA | TRBV6-5 | TRBD1 | TRBJ2-7
CASSEDWTGGRPLHF | TGTGCCAGCAGTGAAGATTGGACAGGGGGGAGGCCCCTCCACTTT | NA | TRBV6-1 | TRBD1 | TRBJ1-6
CASSREWGGDTEAFF | TGTGCCAGCAGCCGGGAGTGGGGGGGCGACACTGAAGCTTTCTTT | NA | TRBV5-4 | NA | TRBJ1-1
CASSLAGAGVSYEQYF | TGTGCCAGCAGCTTGGCCGGGGCAGGGGTTTCCTACGAGCAGTACTTC | once | TRBV5-4 | NA | TRBJ2-7
CASRPVGQGEAFF | TGTGCCAGCAGACCAGTGGGTCAGGGGGAAGCTTTCTTT | few | TRBV6-5 | NA | TRBJ1-1
CASSEGWGSGYEQYF | TGTGCCAGCAGTGAAGGGTGGGGGTCTGGCTACGAGCAGTACTTC | once | TRBV6-1 | NA | TRBJ2-7
CASSQGGGSSTEAFF | TGCGCCAGCAGCCAGGGAGGCGGGAGTAGCACTGAAGCTTTCTTT | few | TRBV4-1 | NA | TRBJ1-1
CASALSSYNSPLHF | TGTGCCAGCGCCTTAAGCTCCTATAATTCACCCCTCCACTTT | NA | TRBV6-5 | NA | TRBJ1-6
CASSRLVSTDTQYF | TGTGCCAGCAGCCGACTAGTAAGCACAGATACGCAGTATTTT | NA | TRBV11-2 | NA | TRBJ2-3
CASSTTSGVSWEQYF | TGTGCCAGCAGTACGACTAGCGGGGTATCCTGGGAGCAGTACTTC | NA | TRBV28 | TRBD2 | TRBJ2-7
CASSFTGRRQPQHF | TGTGCCAGCAGTTTCACAGGGAGACGTCAGCCCCAGCATTTT | NA | TRBV6-6 | NA | TRBJ1-5
CASTLGTSGGPTDTQYF | TGTGCCAGCACCCTCGGGACTAGCGGGGGCCCCACAGATACGCAGTATTTT | NA | TRBV2 | TRBD2 | TRBJ2-3
CASERGASSYNSPLHF | TGTGCCAGCGAGCGGGGAGCGAGCTCCTATAATTCACCCCTCCACTTT | few | TRBV28 | NA | TRBJ1-6
CASSGGEFYNSPLHF | TGCGCCAGCAGCGGGGGGGAGTTCTATAATTCACCCCTCCACTTT | NA | TRBV5-1 | NA | TRBJ1-6
CASSLTGTAYSNQPQHF | TGTGCCAGCAGCTTAACGGGGACAGCCTATAGCAATCAGCCCCAGCATTTT | NA | TRBV7-8 | TRBD1 | TRBJ1-5